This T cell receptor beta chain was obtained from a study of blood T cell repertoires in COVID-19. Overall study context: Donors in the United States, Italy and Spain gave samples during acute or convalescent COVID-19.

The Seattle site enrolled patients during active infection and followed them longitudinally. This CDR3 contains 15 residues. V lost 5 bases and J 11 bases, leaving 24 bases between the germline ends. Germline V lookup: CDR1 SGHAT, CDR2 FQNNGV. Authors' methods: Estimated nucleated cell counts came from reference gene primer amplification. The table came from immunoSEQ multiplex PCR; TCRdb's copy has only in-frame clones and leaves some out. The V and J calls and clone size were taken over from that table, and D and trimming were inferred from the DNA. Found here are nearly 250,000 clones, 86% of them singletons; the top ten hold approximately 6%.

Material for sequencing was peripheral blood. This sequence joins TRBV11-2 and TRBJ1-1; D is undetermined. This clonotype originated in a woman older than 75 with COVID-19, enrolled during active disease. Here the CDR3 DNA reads TGTGCCAGCAGCCCTATAGAGGGAGGCCTAACTCAGGCTTTCTTT. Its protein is CASSPIEGGLTQAFF.